This T cell receptor beta chain stems from a study of CD8+ T cells in alopecia areata. Study overall: Treatment comprised oral tofacitinib, 5 to 10 mg twice daily, in treated patients.

The investigators collected lesional scalp punch biopsies and peripheral blood from alopecia areata patients. CD4+ and CD8+ T cells were sorted from PBMCs. This clone turned up a few times. Its antigen is as yet unknown. Per the germline V gene, CDR1 is LNHDA and CDR2 is SQIVND (reference sequence). The CDR3 sequence is 15 residues long. The ends were cut back, 3 bases at V and 6 bases at J, with 17 bases in the middle. RNA extraction and reverse transcription yielded cDNA as sequencing template. Generated by immunoSEQ multiplex PCR, the TCRdb table keeps only in-frame clones and is missing some. The sample shows 130,000 or so clones, about 49% of them seen only once. Study-level results: Higher clonality than in normal scalp was seen in lesional scalp, especially alopecia totalis/universalis.

Source: CD8+ T cells sorted from blood, taken at week 0. This chain links TRBV19 with TRBJ1-1; the D gene is possibly TRBD1 (5 bases). This receptor was taken from a human donor with alopecia areata. CDR3 DNA: TGTGCCAGTAGTATCAGCGGACAACCGGTCCCTGAAGCTTTCTTT. This translates into CASSISGQPVPEAFF.